Listed here are 22 T cell receptor beta chains from one sample, sequenced in a study of a mutant IDH1 vaccine in newly diagnosed glioma. Data came from immunoSEQ multiplex PCR; TCRdb stores just in-frame clones and leaves some out. This sample has 20,000 to 25,000 clones, with around 85% found just once. Time point indicated: baseline, week 1 (first vaccination visit). Documented treatment: pre-vaccination baseline after standard-of-care therapy. The source was PBMCs, collected from a glioma patient treated with radiotherapy, temozolomide or both. These receptors were obtained from a man aged 40-49 years with glioma.

The rearrangement links TRBV9 to TRBJ1-2, with unresolved D. Trimming removed 0 bases from V and 5 bases from J, with 2 bases in between. The CDR3 loop spans 11 amino acids. Germline CDR1 is SGDLS and CDR2 is YYNGEE. DNA of the CDR3: TGTGCCAGCAGCGTAGGGTATGGCTACACCTTC. This translates into CASSVGYGYTF.

The chain combines TRBV6-5 with TRBJ1-2, with a possible D match to TRBD1 (5 bases). This CDR3 comprises 11 residues. Trimming shortened V by 8 bases and J by 8 bases, and 12 bases separated the two germline ends. The germline CDR1 and CDR2 sequences are MNHEY and SVGAGI. CDR3 DNA: TGTGCCAGCCGAAGGGGTCGCGGCTACACCTTC. Translating gives CASRRGRGYTF.

This clone was seen only once. The V call is TRBV6-1, the J call TRBJ1-5; D may be TRBD1 (6 bases). Germline-derived CDR1 and CDR2 are MNHNS and SASEGT. Trimming pared 0 bases from V and 4 bases from J, leaving 10 bases between. This CDR3 contains 15 residues. DNA for the CDR3: TGTGCCAGCAGTGAAGCGGCGGACAGAAATCAGCCCCAGCATTTT. Residues: CASSEAADRNQPQHF.

The chain joins TRBV5-6 to TRBJ2-1, with 10 bases lining up with TRBD2. The germline gives CDR1 SGHDT, CDR2 YYEEEE. The CDR3 consists of 15 residues. V shed 3 bases and J 11 bases; nucleotides not matched to a gene: 11. CDR3 sequence: CASSSVLAGPYKQFF. DNA of the CDR3: TGTGCCAGCAGCTCGGTACTAGCGGGGCCCTACAAGCAGTTCTTC. The full variable domain, in which reference TRBV5-6 and TRBJ2-1 provide the parts outside the CDR3, is DAGVTQSPTHLIKTRGQQVTLRCSPKSGHDTVSWYQQALGQGPQFIFQYYEEEERQRGNFPDRFSGHQFPNYSSELNVNALLLGDSALYLCASSSVLAGPYKQFFGPGTRLTVL.

The gene calls are TRBV5-4 and TRBJ2-5; possible D gene TRBD2, 6 bases. V was trimmed by 3 bases and J by 3 bases, leaving 9 bases between them. The CDR3 contains 13 residues. Germline V CDR1 and CDR2: SGHNT, YYREEE (reference sequence). This CDR3 reads CASSSGAKETQYF. The DNA for the CDR3 is TGTGCCAGCAGCTCGGGAGCCAAAGAGACCCAGTACTTC.

The chain combines TRBV10-1 with TRBJ2-7; no reliable D call. This CDR3 is 9 amino acids long. Germline CDR1 WNHNN, CDR2 SYGVQD (reference sequence). Trimming removed 6 bases at V and 5 bases at J, with 2 bases between. CDR3 loop: CASRNEQYV. Here the CDR3 DNA reads TGCGCCAGCAGAAACGAGCAGTACGTC.

The chain employs TRBV9 and TRBJ2-3; the D is unclear. Germline values: CDR1 SGDLS, CDR2 YYNGEE. V was cut by 3 bases and J by 1 base, with 12 bases left in between. CDR3 length equals 15 residues. CDR3 protein: CASSARSTGTDTQYF. Here the CDR3 DNA reads TGTGCCAGCAGCGCCCGATCGACTGGCACAGATACGCAGTATTTT.

This clone was seen just once. This chain links TRBV4-2 with TRBJ2-7, with TRBD2 as a possible D gene (6 bases). V shed 0 bases and J shed 12 bases, with 12 bases lying between them. Per the germline V gene, CDR1 is LGHNA and CDR2 is YNFKEQ. The CDR3 runs 12 residues. CDR3 nucleotide sequence: TGTGCCAGCAGCCAAGAACGTACTAGCCTGTACTTC. Its protein product is CASSQERTSLYF.

This clone was detected only once. The rearrangement uses TRBV14 and TRBJ2-5; 10 bases match TRBD2. This CDR3 contains 16 residues. In germline, CDR1 is SGHDN, CDR2 FVKESK. Trimming cost V 1 base and J 5 bases; bases outside gene matches: 7. The CDR3 nucleotides are TGTGCCAGCAGCCAAGCGTCTAGCGGGAGAGGGGAGACCCAGTACTTC. Amino acids: CASSQASSGRGETQYF.

V is TRBV13 and J is TRBJ2-4; D remains unclear. The CDR3 extends over 18 amino acids. The ends were cut back, 2 bases at V and 0 bases at J, with 17 bases in the middle. Germline V lookup: CDR1 PRHDT, CDR2 FYEKMQ (reference sequence). CDR3 sequence: CASSLLKSLNLAKNIQYF. CDR3 sequence (DNA): TGTGCCAGCAGCTTATTAAAGAGTTTAAACCTAGCCAAAAACATTCAGTACTTC.

The rearrangement links TRBV29-1 to TRBJ1-2, with TRBD1 identical over 7 bases. Trimming cost V 4 bases and J 2 bases; bases outside gene matches: 4. CDR3 length: 13 amino acids. Germline V lookup: CDR1 SQVTM, CDR2 ANQGSEA. DNA for the CDR3: TGCAGCGTTGCGGACAGGATAAACTATGGCTACACCTTC. It translates to CSVADRINYGYTF.

This chain links TRBV14 with TRBJ2-1, with 8 bases identical to TRBD1. The germline V gene encodes CDR1 SGHDN and CDR2 FVKESK. Losses at the gene ends were 3 bases for V and 3 bases for J; bases not matched to a gene: 1. The CDR3 has 14 amino acids. CDR3 protein: CASSHGQGYNEQFF. CDR3 in DNA: TGTGCCAGCAGCCATGGACAGGGCTACAATGAGCAGTTCTTC.

The chain uses TRBV11-3 and TRBJ2-7; either TRBD1 or TRBD2 may fit D (6 bases each). CDR3 length equals 13 residues. V was pared by 3 bases and J by 6 bases, with 12 bases between. In germline, CDR1 is SGHNT, CDR2 YENEEA. The CDR3 coding sequence is TGTGCCAGCAGCTTTACGGGGGCCTCCGAGCAGTACTTC. Protein: CASSFTGASEQYF.

This chain uses TRBV12-5 with TRBJ2-3; D unclear. The germline CDR1 and CDR2 sequences are LGHNT and FRNRAP. The CDR3 consists of 16 residues. Trimming removed 0 bases from V and 2 bases from J, with 12 bases in between. The CDR3 nucleotides are TGTGCTAGTGGTTTGGTACGGGCAGGAGACACAGATACGCAGTATTTT. Protein: CASGLVRAGDTDTQYF. Filled out from reference TRBV12-5 and TRBJ2-3, the complete variable domain reads DARVTQTPRHKVTEMGQEVTMRCQPILGHNTVFWYRQTMMQGLELLAYFRNRAPLDDSGMPKDRFSAEMPDATLATLKIQPSEPRDSAVYFCASGLVRAGDTDTQYFGPGTRLTVL.

The V call is TRBV4-2, the J call TRBJ2-1; TRBD2 agrees at 7 bases. Germline assignment: CDR1 LGHNA and CDR2 YNFKEQ. The V segment lost 4 bases and the J segment 10 bases; nucleotides outside the gene matches: 7. This CDR3 comprises 13 residues. The CDR3 reads CASSRDGLGEQFF. CDR3 bases: TGTGCCAGCAGCCGAGATGGACTAGGCGAGCAGTTCTTC.

The chain combines TRBV7-9 with TRBJ1-1, with D perhaps matching TRBD1 (5 bases). This CDR3 is built from 15 residues. Germline V CDR1 and CDR2: SEHNR, FQNEAQ (reference sequence). Trimming removed 2 bases at V and 5 bases at J, with 15 bases between. The CDR3 reads CASSLSYWGITEAFF. The CDR3 coding sequence is TGTGCCAGCAGCTTAAGCTATTGGGGGATAACTGAAGCTTTCTTT. The full variable domain, rest sourced from reference TRBV7-9 and TRBJ1-1, is DTGVSQNPRHKITKRGQNVTFRCDPISEHNRLYWYRQTLGQGPEFLTYFQNEAQLEKSRLLSDRFSAERPKGSFSTLEIQRTEQGDSAMYLCASSLSYWGITEAFFGQGTRLTVV.

The chain employs TRBV6-5 and TRBJ2-2; maybe TRBD2 (5 bases). V lost 2 bases and J lost 5, with 15 bases in between. The CDR3 spans 16 residues. CDR1 MNHEY and CDR2 SVGAGI come from the germline V gene. The CDR3 spells CASSYVTPSGTGELFF. CDR3 DNA sequence: TGTGCCAGCAGTTACGTTACTCCCAGCGGAACCGGGGAGCTGTTTTTT.

V usage is TRBV4-2 and J usage is TRBJ1-4; D possibly corresponds to TRBD1 (6 bases). There are 14 residues in the CDR3. V was clipped by 4 bases and J by 5 bases, with 11 bases between them. Germline V gives CDR1 LGHNA, CDR2 YNFKEQ. In nucleotides, the CDR3 is TGTGCCAGCAGCCCGTGGGACAACAATGAAAAACTGTTTTTT. Its translation: CASSPWDNNEKLFF.

This clone was detected only once. J is TRBJ1-4 and V is TRBV19, with no clear D. The CDR3 covers 16 residues. V lost 5 bases to trimming and J lost 2 bases, with 15 bases between them. The V gene's germline CDR1 is LNHDA and CDR2 SQIVND (reference sequence). The CDR3 coding sequence is TGTGCCAGTAGTTTCGTCGGGCGATTGACTAATGAAAAACTGTTTTTT. Translation: CASSFVGRLTNEKLFF. Looking up the rest from reference TRBV19 and TRBJ1-4 gives the full variable domain: DGGITQSPKYLFRKEGQNVTLSCEQNLNHDAMYWYRQDPGQGLRLIYYSQIVNDFQKGDIAEGYSVSREKKESFPLTVTSAQKNPTAFYLCASSFVGRLTNEKLFFGSGTQLSVL.

The V gene is TRBV7-2, the J gene TRBJ1-5, with 9 bases fitting TRBD1. The CDR3 is 14 residues long. Germline V gives CDR1 SGHTA, CDR2 FQGNSA. V shed 5 bases and J 7 bases; nucleotides not matched to a gene: 6. The CDR3 spells CASSQRTGAQPQHF. DNA for the CDR3: TGTGCCAGCAGCCAACGGACAGGGGCCCAGCCCCAGCATTTT.

The V and J genes are TRBV10-1 and TRBJ2-1, with TRBD2 identical over 7 bases. The CDR3 spans 15 residues. The V segment lost 10 bases and the J segment 4 bases; nucleotides outside the gene matches: 13. Germline-derived CDR1 and CDR2 are WNHNN and SYGVQD (reference sequence). CDR3 nucleotides: TGCGCCAACAAGGGGAGGGACTCGCCATACAATGAGCAGTTCTTC. Protein product: CANKGRDSPYNEQFF.

This clone is judged medium-sized (0.01 to 0.1%). The chain joins TRBV4-3 to TRBJ2-1; maybe TRBD2 (5 bases). The CDR3 sequence is 18 residues long. The germline gives CDR1 LGHNA, CDR2 YSLEER. Deletions cut 1 base from V and 0 bases from J, with 16 bases between. The CDR3 sequence is CASSQGLSGALSYNEQFF. The CDR3 region has the DNA TGCGCCAGCAGCCAAGGTTTGAGCGGAGCACTCTCCTACAATGAGCAGTTCTTC.